The 7 T cell receptor beta chains presented below share a single source sample, sequenced in a study of blood T cell repertoires in COVID-19. The assay was immunoSEQ multiplex PCR, and TCRdb's table has in-frame clones only and misses some. The sample records 250,000 to 350,000 clones, about 90% being singletons. The specimen was peripheral blood. These receptors all stem from a woman in her 50s who had recovered from COVID-19.

The V call is TRBV7-3, the J call TRBJ2-3, with 9 bases that match TRBD2. CDR1 SGHTA and CDR2 FQGTGA come from the germline V gene. The length of the CDR3 is 14 residues. Trimming at V came to 4 bases and at J to 5 bases, leaving 4 bases not matched to a gene. The CDR3 loop is CASSWGLAGDTQYF. Written as DNA, the CDR3 is TGTGCCAGCAGCTGGGGACTAGCTGGAGATACGCAGTATTTT.

The chain has TRBV6-2 or TRBV6-3 and TRBJ1-2; TRBD1 aligns across 7 bases. The CDR3 has 14 amino acids. Trimming took 2 bases from V and 5 from J; bases not matched to a gene: 5. Germline loops: CDR1 MNHEY, CDR2 SVGEGT. CDR3 amino acids: CASSYRDRPYGYTF. The CDR3 region has the DNA TGTGCCAGCAGTTACCGGGACAGACCATATGGCTACACCTTC.

This clone was found a few times. The V and J genes are TRBV28 and TRBJ1-5; tentatively, D is TRBD1 (6 bases). This CDR3 is 15 amino acids long. The V gene's germline CDR1 is MDHEN and CDR2 SYDVKM. Trimming removed 3 bases from V and 0 bases from J, with 9 bases in between. Here the CDR3 reads CASSLSRGSNQPQHF. The CDR3 bases are TGTGCCAGCAGTTTGTCCAGGGGTAGCAATCAGCCCCAGCATTTT.

This clone has a count of ten or more. The rearrangement links TRBV14 to TRBJ1-2, with TRBD1 as a possible D gene (5 bases). Trimming removed 1 base at V and 2 bases at J, with 5 bases between. This CDR3 is built from 13 residues. Per the germline V gene, CDR1 is SGHDN and CDR2 is FVKESK. The CDR3 is CASSQGQNYGYTF. The CDR3 DNA reads TGTGCCAGCAGCCAAGGACAGAACTATGGCTACACCTTC.

The chain employs TRBV10-3 and TRBJ1-2; 9 positions agree with TRBD1. Trimming removed 7 bases from V and 8 bases from J; junction bases left unmatched: 8. This CDR3 comprises 13 residues. CDR1 is ENHRY and CDR2 is SYGVKD in the germline V gene. CDR3: CAITRDRAFGYTF. The CDR3 nucleotides are TGTGCCATCACCCGGGACAGGGCGTTCGGCTACACCTTC.

The chain combines TRBV29-1 with TRBJ2-5, with TRBD1 identical over 10 bases. Germline CDR1 reads SQVTM; CDR2 reads ANQGSEA. The J segment lost 5 bases and the V segment lost 4 bases, leaving 7 bases of the junction unmatched. The CDR3 has 14 amino acids. The chain's CDR3 is CSVGEGDRGETQYF. Written as DNA, the CDR3 is TGCAGCGTTGGGGAGGGGGACAGGGGTGAGACCCAGTACTTC.

This clone showed up just a few times. V usage is TRBV28 and J usage is TRBJ1-5; tentative D call: TRBD1 (6 bases). The V and J ends lost 4 bases and 0 bases respectively, with 16 bases between them. The CDR3 runs 17 residues. The germline gives CDR1 MDHEN, CDR2 SYDVKM. The CDR3 loop is CASSWGRQVNSNQPQHF. As DNA, the CDR3 is TGTGCCAGCAGTTGGGGCCGACAGGTTAATAGCAATCAGCCCCAGCATTTT.